This T cell receptor (beta chain) was captured by sequencing in a study of PD-1 blockade in classical Hodgkin lymphoma. Study-level findings and limits: At baseline, newly diagnosed patients reportedly showed less TCR diversity than healthy donors. No one has yet defined what causes the repertoire differences, which may be disease activity or prior therapy.

Using immunoSEQ multiplex PCR, the repertoire was profiled, and TCRdb retains in-frame clones only, with some absent. The table has fewer than 20,000 clones, roughly 81% seen once. The time point here: newly diagnosed, previously untreated cHL patient sample. Newly diagnosed, untreated classical Hodgkin lymphoma PBMCs served as comparison. V dropped 3 bases and J dropped 2 bases, with 11 bases sitting between them. Germline CDR1 LNHNV, CDR2 YYDKDF (reference sequence). The CDR3 is 15 amino acids. This clone appeared once. Its matching antigen is unknown. The chain carries TRBV15 and TRBJ1-5; D gene ambiguous. Sequencing was done on a sample of peripheral blood mononuclear cells (PBMCs). The source is a human donor with classical Hodgkin lymphoma. For the CDR3, the DNA is TGTGCCACCAGCAGTCGAATTTCTGGCAATCAGCCCCAGCATTTT. Translated: CATSSRISGNQPQHF.